Following are 32 T cell receptor beta chains from one sample sequenced in a study of cytomegalovirus exposure and HLA in healthy donors. It was with 60 Vbeta and 13 Jbeta primers that the PCR ran. Method: immunoSEQ multiplex PCR; TCRdb's copy keeps in-frame clones and lacks some. The sample holds fewer than 130,000 clones, under 85% seen once. Material: PBMCs. The receptors were gathered from a man under 40 in good health and CMV-seropositive.

V usage is TRBV7-9 and J usage is TRBJ2-5, with D possibly being TRBD1 (6 bases). The J call may not be correct, given that the DNA end is closer to TRBJ2-7. CDR1 and CDR2 (germline): SEHNR, FQNEAQ (reference sequence). The CDR3 consists of 15 residues. The CDR3 region is CASSQVGTWTYEQYF. The CDR3 region has the DNA TGTGCCAGCAGCCAGGTCGGGACATGGACCTACGAGCAGTACTTC.

The J gene is TRBJ1-1, the V gene TRBV27; D remains ambiguous. CDR1 MNHEY and CDR2 SMNVEV come from the germline V gene (reference sequence). The CDR3 is 14 residues long. Trimming pared 2 bases from V and 3 bases from J, leaving 10 bases between. CDR3 bases: TGTGCCAGCAGTTTAGCCGGGAGTCACACTGAAGCTTTCTTT. Its translation: CASSLAGSHTEAFF.

This rearrangement joins TRBV5-1 to TRBJ1-6, with D perhaps TRBD1 (6 bases). Trimming shortened V by 3 bases and J by 7 bases, and 20 bases separated the two germline ends. The germline gives CDR1 SGHRS, CDR2 YFSETQ. The CDR3 consists of 17 residues. CDR3 in amino acids: CASSSQPQTGDNSPLHF. As DNA, the CDR3 is TGCGCCAGCAGCTCCCAGCCTCAGACAGGAGACAATTCACCCCTCCACTTT.

To note about this clone: An end of the junction does not agree with germline; a read error may underlie this. This chain links TRBV4-2 with TRBJ1-2; TRBD1 matches 7 bases. Germline V CDR1 and CDR2: LGHNA, YNFKEQ. CDR3 length equals 18 residues. The CDR3: CASSQDGETGPTNYGHTF. The CDR3 bases are TGTGCCAGCAGCCAAGATGGGGAGACAGGGCCTACTAACTATGGCCACACCTTC.

This clone was detected only a few times. The CDR3 bases are TGCGCCAGCAGCCAAGATGGAGAGAGGAATCCTTTCTTT. Translated, it gives CASSQDGERNPFF. The genes are TRBV4-3 and TRBJ1-1; D gene uncertain. The CDR3 contains 13 residues. Germline V gene sequence: CDR1 LGHNA, CDR2 YSLEER. V lost 0 bases and J lost 12, with 14 bases in between.

V is TRBV27 and J is TRBJ2-7; maybe TRBD1 (5 bases). This CDR3 comprises 14 residues. Germline V gene sequence: CDR1 MNHEY, CDR2 SMNVEV (reference sequence). The V end lost 2 bases, the J end lost 2 bases, and 10 bases lay between the germline ends. CDR3 sequence: CASSLKGNPYEQYF. CDR3 nucleotide sequence: TGTGCCAGCAGTTTAAAGGGGAATCCCTACGAGCAGTACTTC.

V is TRBV29-1 and J is TRBJ1-3; a possible D gene is TRBD1 (5 bases). The germline gives CDR1 SQVTM, CDR2 ANQGSEA. Trimming left V 1 base short and J 5 bases short, with 9 bases between. The CDR3 has 13 amino acids. CDR3 DNA: TGCAGCGTTGAAGGCAGGGTGAGAAACACCATATATTTT. Its protein is CSVEGRVRNTIYF.

CDR3 sequence (DNA): TGTGCCACCAGCAGAGATCCGGGACAGGGGGCGCCCGGGGAGCTGTTTTTT. The encoded protein is CATSRDPGQGAPGELFF. The genes are TRBV15 and TRBJ2-2; 12 bases line up with TRBD1. The CDR3 spans 17 residues. After removal of 0 bases from V and 6 bases from J, the junction contained 5 bases not matched to a gene. Germline assignment: CDR1 LNHNV and CDR2 YYDKDF (reference sequence). Looking up the rest from reference TRBV15 and TRBJ2-2 gives the full variable domain: DAMVIQNPRYQVTQFGKPVTLSCSQTLNHNVMYWYQQKSSQAPKLLFHYYDKDFNNEADTPDNFQSRRPNTSFCFLDIRSPGLGDTAMYLCATSRDPGQGAPGELFFGEGSRLTVL.

This clone was counted a few times. The rearrangement links TRBV5-1 to TRBJ1-1, with 7 bases aligning to TRBD1. J lost 0 bases, V lost 3 bases, and 2 bases had no gene match. CDR1 is SGHRS and CDR2 is YFSETQ in the germline V gene. There are 14 residues in the CDR3. This CDR3 is CASSWTGLNTEAFF. The CDR3 nucleotides are TGCGCCAGCAGCTGGACAGGTTTGAACACTGAAGCTTTCTTT.

The chain recombines TRBV10-3 with TRBJ1-6; 9 bases are a match to TRBD1. The germline V gene has CDR1 ENHRY and CDR2 SYGVKD. There are 16 residues in the CDR3. J gave up 5 bases and V 2 bases, and 4 bases lay outside the gene matches. The CDR3 reads CAISETGGLNNSPLHF. CDR3 bases: TGTGCCATCAGTGAGACAGGGGGCTTAAATAATTCACCCCTCCACTTT.

The chain combines TRBV30 with TRBJ2-7; D possibly corresponds to TRBD1 (6 bases). The CDR3 length is 13 residues. V was pared by 0 bases and J by 3 bases, with 9 bases between. Per the germline V gene, CDR1 is GTSNPN and CDR2 is SVGIG (reference sequence). The CDR3 protein is CAWSVNRVYEQYF. The CDR3 DNA reads as TGTGCCTGGAGTGTAAACAGGGTCTACGAGCAGTACTTC.

J is TRBJ1-6 and V is TRBV25-1, with 7 bases aligning to TRBD1. Unmatched junction bases numbered 7, after V lost 5 bases and J lost 6 bases. Germline V gene lookup returns CDR1 MGHDK and CDR2 SYGVNS. This CDR3 is built from 15 residues. This CDR3 reads CASSYGTASNSPLHF. The CDR3 DNA is TGTGCCAGCAGTTACGGGACAGCTAGTAATTCACCCCTCCACTTT.

The chain combines TRBV6-6 with TRBJ1-4, with 9 bases that match TRBD1. With V trimmed by 5 bases and J by 4 bases, 5 bases remained unmatched. The CDR3 spans 15 residues. In germline, CDR1 is MNHNY, CDR2 SVGAGI (reference sequence). The CDR3 bases are TGTGCCAGCAGTCAACTGACAGGGGGTAATGAAAAACTGTTTTTT. It translates to CASSQLTGGNEKLFF.

This clone has a handful of counts. The genes are TRBV4-2 and TRBJ2-3; D is uncertain. The germline CDR1 and CDR2 sequences are LGHNA and YNFKEQ. V lost 3 bases to trimming and J lost 1 base, with 17 bases between them. This CDR3 comprises 17 residues. The CDR3 DNA follows: TGTGCCAGCAGCCAGGCGGCGTCCGCGTATGGCACAGATACGCAGTATTTT. Protein sequence: CASSQAASAYGTDTQYF.

In nucleotides, the CDR3 is TGTGCCAGCAGCTTAGGAAGAACTTTCTCCTACAATGAGCAGTTCTTC. Protein: CASSLGRTFSYNEQFF. The chain combines TRBV7-2 with TRBJ2-1, with no clear D. Deletions cut 1 base from V and 0 bases from J, with 10 bases between. The CDR3 consists of 16 residues. Germline CDR1 SGHTA, CDR2 FQGNSA.

The genes are TRBV2 and TRBJ2-3; possible D gene TRBD2, 6 bases. V was trimmed by 7 bases and J by 9 bases, leaving 17 bases between them. The V gene's germline CDR1 is SNHLY and CDR2 FYNNEI. The CDR3 extends over 13 amino acids. CDR3 sequence (DNA): TGTGCCAGCAAGGGACTTGTCTCAGGGACGCAGTATTTT. Translated, it gives CASKGLVSGTQYF.

The rearrangement uses TRBV7-3 and TRBJ2-3, with 8 bases matching TRBD2. After removal of 0 bases from V and 6 bases from J, the junction contained 5 bases not matched to a gene. The CDR3 is 15 amino acids. CDR1 and CDR2 (germline): SGHTA, FQGTGA. CDR3 in DNA: TGTGCCAGCAGCTTAACTAGCGGGGAAGGGGATACGCAGTATTTT. Translation gives CASSLTSGEGDTQYF.

The chain employs TRBV27 and TRBJ1-2; D possibly corresponds to TRBD1 (5 bases). Trimming left V 3 bases short and J 4 bases short, with 9 bases between. CDR3 length equals 13 residues. Germline V gene sequence: CDR1 MNHEY, CDR2 SMNVEV (reference sequence). The CDR3: CASSFQGGYGYTF. Here the CDR3 DNA reads TGTGCCAGCAGTTTTCAGGGAGGCTATGGCTACACCTTC.

This sequence joins TRBV7-9 and TRBJ2-1, with a possible D match to TRBD2 (5 bases). CDR3 length: 13 amino acids. The germline V gene has CDR1 SEHNR and CDR2 FQNEAQ (reference sequence). V lost 5 bases and J lost 3, with 8 bases in between. The CDR3 DNA reads TGTGCCAGCAGCGAAGAGGGCTACAATGAGCAGTTCTTC. As protein: CASSEEGYNEQFF. Full variable domain (outside the CDR3, taken from reference TRBV7-9 and TRBJ2-1): DTGVSQNPRHKITKRGQNVTFRCDPISEHNRLYWYRQTLGQGPEFLTYFQNEAQLEKSRLLSDRFSAERPKGSFSTLEIQRTEQGDSAMYLCASSEEGYNEQFFGPGTRLTVL.

The chain is built from TRBV2 and TRBJ2-5; 9 positions agree with TRBD2. The CDR3 sequence is 16 residues long. Losses at the gene ends were 5 bases for V and 9 bases for J; bases not matched to a gene: 16. The V gene's germline CDR1 is SNHLY and CDR2 FYNNEI. CDR3 sequence (DNA): TGTGCCAGCAGTCCGAACCGACTAGCGGAAACTGGTTCCCAGTACTTC. It specifies CASSPNRLAETGSQYF.

The V and J genes are TRBV11-3 and TRBJ2-7, with 9 bases identical to TRBD1. J lost 5 bases, V lost 5 bases, and 7 bases had no gene match. The length of the CDR3 is 14 residues. Germline CDR1 reads SGHNT; CDR2 reads YENEEA. The CDR3 DNA reads as TGTGCCAGCAGCACCGGACAGGGGAATAACGAGCAGTACTTC. It encodes CASSTGQGNNEQYF.

This chain's CDR3 is CASTTGGGLNEQYF. The DNA of the CDR3 is TGTGCCAGCACAACGGGGGGGGGCTTAAACGAGCAGTACTTC. The V call is TRBV7-2, the J call TRBJ2-7, with TRBD2 matching 8 bases. Germline V lookup: CDR1 SGHTA, CDR2 FQGNSA. J lost 5 bases, V lost 7 bases, and 10 bases had no gene match. This CDR3 has 14 amino acids. The complete variable domain, with remaining parts taken from reference TRBV7-2 and TRBJ2-7, reads GAGVSQSPSNKVTEKGKDVELRCDPISGHTALYWYRQSLGQGLEFLIYFQGNSAPDKSGLPSDRFSAERTGGSVSTLTIQRTQQEDSAVYLCASTTGGGLNEQYFGPGTRLTVT.

This chain joins TRBV6-5 and TRBJ2-2; 10 nucleotides match TRBD2. The germline gives CDR1 MNHEY, CDR2 SVGAGI. Germline trimming cut 2 bases from V and 5 bases from J; bases unmatched to any gene: 5. CDR3 size: 16 residues. CDR3 coding DNA: TGTGCCAGCAGTTACAGTCTAGCGGGGGCTACCGGGGAGCTGTTTTTT. The encoded protein is CASSYSLAGATGELFF.

The chain is built from TRBV7-2 and TRBJ2-1; a weak D match, TRBD1 (5 bases). Germline CDR1 reads SGHTA; CDR2 reads FQGNSA. The CDR3 has 12 amino acids. V was pared by 5 bases and J by 7 bases, with 9 bases between. The CDR3 is CASSLTGNEQFF. CDR3 nucleotides: TGTGCCAGCAGCCTTACAGGAAATGAGCAGTTCTTC.

This clone was detected a few times. This chain uses TRBV18 with TRBJ2-1; TRBD1 aligns across 7 bases. The CDR3 runs to 15 residues. CDR1 is KGHSH, CDR2 LQKENI, per germline. The junction had 5 bases not matched to a gene; V was cut back by 4 bases and J by 2 bases. Here the CDR3 reads CASSRPGQPYNEQFF. In DNA form, the CDR3 reads TGTGCCAGCTCACGACCGGGACAGCCCTACAATGAGCAGTTCTTC.

The chain has TRBV30 and TRBJ1-5; D remains ambiguous. The germline CDR1 and CDR2 sequences are GTSNPN and SVGIG (reference sequence). This CDR3 spans 14 amino acids. The V and J ends lost 2 bases and 4 bases respectively, with 12 bases between them. CDR3 region: CAWSPMGGNQPQHF. The CDR3 DNA sequence: TGTGCCTGGAGTCCAATGGGAGGGAATCAGCCCCAGCATTTT.

The chain joins TRBV7-2 to TRBJ2-1; TRBD1 aligns across 7 bases. The CDR3 is 16 amino acids. The germline gives CDR1 SGHTA, CDR2 FQGNSA. The V segment lost 5 bases and the J segment 7 bases; nucleotides outside the gene matches: 14. DNA for the CDR3: TGTGCCAGCAGCCTCCTCCGGGACAGCTCTCGGAATGAGCAGTTCTTC. This encodes CASSLLRDSSRNEQFF.

The V gene is TRBV5-1, the J gene TRBJ2-1; possible D gene TRBD1, 5 bases. V lost 0 bases to trimming and J lost 5 bases, with 9 bases between them. In germline, CDR1 is SGHRS, CDR2 YFSETQ. CDR3 size: 14 residues. CDR3 coding DNA: TGCGCCAGCAGCTTGGGACAGTCACACAATGAGCAGTTCTTC. Translating gives CASSLGQSHNEQFF.

This clone came up once. The chain has TRBV7-2 and TRBJ2-7; tentatively, D is TRBD1 (6 bases). The germline CDR1 and CDR2 sequences are SGHTA and FQGNSA. The germline V and J ends were trimmed by 4 bases and 2 bases, with 12 bases remaining between them. This CDR3 is 14 amino acids long. CDR3: CASSYRGTTYEQYF. The DNA for the CDR3 is TGTGCCAGCAGCTACAGAGGGACAACCTACGAGCAGTACTTC.

The rearrangement uses TRBV4-1 and TRBJ1-1; no reliable D call. Germline V lookup: CDR1 MGHRA, CDR2 YSYEKL. This CDR3 is built from 13 residues. V dropped 0 bases and J dropped 5 bases, with 7 bases sitting between them. The CDR3 loop is CASSQEGGTEAFF. The CDR3 DNA reads as TGCGCCAGCAGCCAAGAGGGAGGGACTGAAGCTTTCTTT.

The V gene is TRBV15, the J gene TRBJ1-5; 7 bases match TRBD1. CDR3 size: 14 residues. Germline-derived CDR1 and CDR2 are LNHNV and YYDKDF (reference sequence). Trimming cost V 1 base and J 6 bases; bases outside gene matches: 3. Written as DNA, the CDR3 is TGTGCCACCAGCAGAGGACGGGACAGTCAGCCCCAGCATTTT. Its translation is CATSRGRDSQPQHF.

This clone was recorded only once. This chain connects TRBV19 to TRBJ1-1; the D is unclear. Germline V gene data show CDR1 as LNHDA and CDR2 as SQIVND (reference sequence). This CDR3 contains 12 residues. The V gene lost 5 bases and the J gene lost 4 bases, with 8 bases spanning the gap. Here the CDR3 DNA reads TGTGCCAGTAGTCGAGGAGTCACTGAAGCTTTCTTT. As protein: CASSRGVTEAFF.